The clone carrying this T cell receptor beta chain was recorded many times. Its antigen is unknown. The record originates from a study of T-cell reconstitution after alpha-beta-depleted transplantation in children. General study points: Among T cells one year after transplant, newly produced cells accounted for most counts and diversity. Two months or so post-transplant, alpha-beta T cells reportedly derived from several hundred expanded graft clones.

Unique molecular identifiers were incorporated when the TCRbeta library was constructed. TCRdb fed the PCR reads into MiXCR, producing one record per CDR3 protein. Of hundreds of thousands of distinct CDR3 sequences listed, around 16% are singletons. V was clipped by 4 bases and J by 4 bases, with 13 bases between them. Germline assignment: CDR1 LGHNA and CDR2 YNFKEQ. The CDR3 is 15 residues long. The chain couples TRBV4-2 to TRBJ2-2, with D unresolved. This sample comprised PBMCs, mostly from graft donor cells, obtained 360 days after TCRalphabeta/CD19-depleted stem cell transplant. The origin of this receptor is a boy younger than two who had a stem cell transplant for Wiskott-Aldrich syndrome, so the T cells may come from the graft donor. CDR3 residues: CASSPPSTSTGELFF. The CDR3 DNA is TGTGCCAGCAGCCCCCCCTCGACAAGCACCGGGGAGCTGTTTTTT.